This TCR beta chain is from a study of a mutant IDH1 vaccine in newly diagnosed glioma. About the study: Of treated patients, around 62% were men and about 38% women, averaging about 40 years. Study findings and constraints: There were vaccine-induced immune responses in 90% to 95% of the patients. Shifts in the top peripheral T cell clonotypes seemed unrelated to pseudoprogression.

CDR3 length equals 19 residues. Germline CDR1 reads SGHNT; CDR2 reads YYREEE (reference sequence). J gave up 0 bases and V 0 bases, and 12 bases lay outside the gene matches. The method was immunoSEQ multiplex PCR; TCRdb's version includes in-frame clones alone and lacks a portion of them. The sample gives about 38,000 clones, under 80% of which show up once; approximately 9.9% is in the top ten. Time point given: baseline, week 1 (first vaccination visit). Regarding treatment: pre-vaccination baseline after standard-of-care therapy. This clone appeared a single time. Its antigen is undetermined. This specimen was PBMCs, taken from a glioma patient treated with radiotherapy, temozolomide or both. This clonotype originated in a middle-aged man with glioma. Some clones in this sample may be carry-over from other donors' samples. The chain employs TRBV5-4 and TRBJ2-1; TRBD2 matches at 7 bases. The CDR3 here is CASSLDGGLRLSSYNEQFF. The CDR3 bases are TGTGCCAGCAGCTTGGACGGGGGACTACGCTTGAGCTCCTACAATGAGCAGTTCTTC.